The 29 T cell receptor beta chains given below trace back to one sample, sequenced in a study of OX40 agonist ivuxolimab in advanced cancers. TCRdb keeps only in-frame clones here, not all; method: immunoSEQ multiplex PCR. The repertoire includes about 76,000 clones, roughly nine tenths of them detected once, and 0.19% sits in the top ten. Sequenced material: CD4+ or CD8+ T cells sorted from blood, taken in a trial of the OX40 agonist ivuxolimab. These receptors came from an adult with an advanced solid tumor such as melanoma, head and neck, liver or kidney cancer.

This sequence joins TRBV5-4 and TRBJ1-3, with D unresolved. The CDR3 covers 16 residues. Deletions cut 5 bases from V and 0 bases from J, with 15 bases between. Germline CDR1 SGHNT, CDR2 YYREEE (reference sequence). The CDR3 coding sequence is TGTGCCAGCAGGGACTCCAGGCGGCTCTCTGGAAACACCATATATTTT. Translating it yields CASRDSRRLSGNTIYF.

The J gene is TRBJ1-2, the V gene TRBV6-1, with D possibly TRBD1 on 5 matching bases. The CDR3 sequence is 14 residues long. CDR1 is MNHNS and CDR2 is SASEGT in the germline V gene. V was trimmed by 7 bases and J by 5 bases, leaving 17 bases between them. In DNA form, the CDR3 reads TGTGCCAGCACCCCCGAGACAGCCATTTATGGCTACACCTTC. Encoded protein: CASTPETAIYGYTF.

V usage is TRBV4-1 and J usage is TRBJ2-5; 11 nucleotides align to TRBD2. J was trimmed by 2 bases and V by 4 bases; bases with no gene match: 18. This CDR3 has 20 residues. Germline V CDR1 and CDR2: MGHRA, YSYEKL. The CDR3, as DNA: TGCGCCAGCAGCCTCCTCGGGGCTAGCGGGGGGTTTTCTATACAAGAGACCCAGTACTTC. Translating gives CASSLLGASGGFSIQETQYF.

V usage is TRBV2 and J usage is TRBJ2-7; possible D gene TRBD2, 6 bases. The CDR3 loop spans 17 amino acids. CDR1 is SNHLY, CDR2 FYNNEI, per germline. The ends were cut back, 7 bases at V and 2 bases at J, with 24 bases in the middle. DNA of the CDR3: TGTGCCAGCAATCGCCAAGGGACTCAGCGTCTACCCTACGAGCAGTACTTC. Residues: CASNRQGTQRLPYEQYF.

The CDR3 sequence is CASSEMVGELEQFF. CDR3 in DNA: TGTGCCAGCAGTGAAATGGTTGGGGAGCTGGAGCAGTTCTTC. The chain carries TRBV6-1 and TRBJ2-1; D might be TRBD2 (5 bases). In germline, CDR1 is MNHNS, CDR2 SASEGT. This CDR3 has 14 residues. V lost 2 bases and J 10 bases, leaving 15 bases between the germline ends.

This sequence joins TRBV28 and TRBJ2-2, with D possibly matching TRBD1 (6 bases). Between the trimmed V and J ends, which lost 4 bases and 2 bases, there was a span of 14 bases. Germline V lookup: CDR1 MDHEN, CDR2 SYDVKM. This CDR3 has 16 amino acids. CDR3 DNA: TGTGCCAGCAGTTCCCCCAGGGGACAAAACACCGGGGAGCTGTTTTTT. This gives the protein CASSSPRGQNTGELFF.

V is TRBV28 and J is TRBJ2-7; TRBD1 matches 9 bases. CDR1 is MDHEN, CDR2 SYDVKM, per germline. With 3 bases clipped from V and 6 bases from J, the junction kept 15 bases outside the gene matches. The CDR3 has 17 amino acids. The CDR3 reads CASSLGRKGQGLGEQYF. The CDR3 region has the DNA TGTGCCAGCAGTTTGGGCCGGAAGGGACAGGGTCTTGGCGAGCAGTACTTC.

The chain combines TRBV6-5 with TRBJ2-2; no reliable D call. The ends were cut back, 2 bases at V and 7 bases at J, with 14 bases in the middle. This CDR3 has 15 residues. CDR1 MNHEY and CDR2 SVGAGI come from the germline V gene. The CDR3 sequence: CASSYVHPKHGELFF. Written as DNA, the CDR3 is TGTGCCAGCAGTTACGTTCACCCCAAACACGGGGAGCTGTTTTTT.

CDR3 loop: CAIRTGGIYEQYF. In DNA form, the CDR3 reads TGTGCCATCAGGACAGGGGGCATTTACGAGCAGTACTTC. The chain couples TRBV10-3 to TRBJ2-7, with 10 bases fitting TRBD1. The V and J ends lost 6 bases and 4 bases, in that order; junction bases with no gene match: 3. Germline loops: CDR1 ENHRY, CDR2 SYGVKD. The CDR3 consists of 13 residues.

This chain connects TRBV6-1 to TRBJ2-7; a weak D match, TRBD1 (5 bases). Germline CDR1 and CDR2: MNHNS and SASEGT. V was cut by 5 bases and J by 1 base, with 6 bases left in between. The CDR3 is 12 amino acids. CDR3: CASSRQSYEQYV. Written as DNA, the CDR3 is TGTGCCAGCAGTAGACAGTCCTACGAGCAGTACGTC.

Details on this clone: The sample holds other DNA sequences that translate to the same CDR3. This chain links TRBV5-1 with TRBJ2-5, with 12 bases lining up with TRBD2. Germline CDR1 and CDR2: SGHRS and YFSETQ. The trim removed 2 bases at V and 2 bases at J, leaving 1 base unmatched. CDR3 length: 15 amino acids. CDR3 nucleotides: TGCGCCAGCAGCTTCCTAGCGGGGGGGCAAGAGACCCAGTACTTC. Translated: CASSFLAGGQETQYF.

A few counts support this clone. The rearrangement uses TRBV6-5 and TRBJ1-1, with TRBD1 as a possible D gene (5 bases). Trimming took off 10 bases at V and 5 bases at J, with 17 bases between the two ends. This CDR3 is built from 13 residues. Germline V gene lookup returns CDR1 MNHEY and CDR2 SVGAGI. This chain's CDR3 is CATGGEVGTEAFF. For the CDR3, the DNA is TGTGCCACGGGGGGGGAAGTGGGGACTGAAGCTTTCTTT.

The gene calls are TRBV7-9 and TRBJ2-7; D gene ambiguous. The CDR3 is 12 amino acids. V was cut by 1 base and J by 4 bases, with 5 bases left in between. Germline CDR1 is SEHNR and CDR2 is FQNEAQ (reference sequence). CDR3 coding DNA: TGTGCCAGCAGCTTAGGGCGATACGAGCAGTACTTC. It translates to CASSLGRYEQYF.

The chain employs TRBV13 and TRBJ2-5; 8 bases line up with TRBD1. CDR1 is PRHDT, CDR2 FYEKMQ, per germline (reference sequence). This CDR3 region has 14 residues. J was trimmed by 4 bases and V by 6 bases; bases with no gene match: 7. DNA for the CDR3: TGTGCCAGCAGTCGCGACAGGGGCCGAGAGACCCAGTACTTC. It encodes CASSRDRGRETQYF. Combining the CDR3 with reference TRBV13 and TRBJ2-5 gives the whole variable domain AAGVIQSPRHLIKEKRETATLKCYPIPRHDTVYWYQQGPGQDPQFLISFYEKMQSDKGSIPDRFSAQQFSDYHSELNMSSLELGDSALYFCASSRDRGRETQYFGPGTRLLVL.

Comments on this clone: At one end, the junction sequence differs from germline, possibly due to a read error. V is TRBV7-7 and J is TRBJ2-2; tentative D call: TRBD1 (5 bases). Germline CDR1 and CDR2: SSHAT and FNYEAQ (reference sequence). The CDR3 spans 14 residues. The CDR3 region is CASSATGNTGELFF. The CDR3 DNA follows: TGTGCTAGCAGCGCCACAGGGAACACCGGGGAGCTGTTTTTT.

The rearrangement links TRBV7-6 to TRBJ2-1, with 8 bases identical to TRBD1. This CDR3 is built from 12 residues. V was clipped by 5 bases and J by 12 bases; unmatched bases: 6. Germline CDR1 SGHVS, CDR2 FNYEAQ. The chain's CDR3 is CASSLGQGRQFF. CDR3 coding DNA: TGTGCCAGCAGCCTTGGACAGGGACGGCAGTTCTTC.

This sequence joins TRBV28 and TRBJ2-7, with D possibly TRBD2 on 6 matching bases. Germline loops: CDR1 MDHEN, CDR2 SYDVKM. The CDR3 runs 14 residues. Trimming left V 6 bases short and J 4 bases short, with 16 bases between. The CDR3 loop reads CASSPRGGTYEQYV. As DNA, the CDR3 is TGTGCCAGCAGCCCAAGGGGAGGAACTTACGAGCAGTACGTC.

The gene calls are TRBV18 and TRBJ2-7; 12 bases line up with TRBD1. Trimming removed 3 bases from V and 6 bases from J; junction bases left unmatched: 12. Looked up from germline, CDR1 is KGHSH and CDR2 is LQKENI. The CDR3 totals 17 residues. The CDR3 sequence: CASSPAGTGTGGGEQYF. The CDR3 coding sequence is TGTGCCAGCTCACCCGCCGGTACCGGGACAGGGGGCGGCGAGCAGTACTTC.

This clone was detected only a few times. J is TRBJ2-5 and V is TRBV5-1; TRBD2 aligns across 9 bases. CDR1 is SGHRS, CDR2 YFSETQ, per germline. The CDR3 covers 15 residues. V shed 1 base, J shed 1 base, and the junction held 2 bases outside the gene matches. The CDR3 sequence: CASSLIAGAQETQYF. The DNA of the CDR3 is TGCGCCAGCAGCTTGATAGCGGGAGCCCAAGAGACCCAGTACTTC.

CDR3 nucleotides: TGTGCCTGGAGTCGCGTAGGGGGAGGCTACACCTTC. Its translation: CAWSRVGGGYTF. The chain carries TRBV30 and TRBJ1-2; tentative D call: TRBD1 (6 bases). V was pared by 2 bases and J by 8 bases, with 12 bases between. CDR3 length: 12 residues. Germline lookup yields CDR1 GTSNPN and CDR2 SVGIG (reference sequence).

This sequence joins TRBV10-3 and TRBJ2-1; maybe TRBD2 (6 bases). Per germline, CDR1 ENHRY and CDR2 SYGVKD. Trimming cost V 6 bases and J 5 bases, with 11 bases left between them. The CDR3 is 13 residues long. The CDR3 is CAISGTGNNEQFF. CDR3 DNA: TGTGCCATCAGCGGGACTGGTAACAATGAGCAGTTCTTC.

The V gene is TRBV30, the J gene TRBJ2-3; no firm D call. V was cut by 0 bases and J by 1 base, with 11 bases left in between. Germline assignment: CDR1 GTSNPN and CDR2 SVGIG (reference sequence). The CDR3 contains 15 residues. The CDR3, as DNA: TGTGCCTGGAGTGTACTACCCGAACGCACAGATACGCAGTATTTT. Its protein is CAWSVLPERTDTQYF.

The chain carries TRBV2 and TRBJ2-7, with 11 bases lining up with TRBD1. The junction had 8 bases not matched to a gene; V was cut back by 4 bases and J by 0 bases. The germline CDR1 and CDR2 sequences are SNHLY and FYNNEI. There are 17 residues in the CDR3. CDR3 residues: CASSAHTGTGGSYEQYV. The CDR3 DNA follows: TGTGCCAGCAGTGCACATACGGGGACAGGGGGCTCCTACGAGCAGTACGTC.

V is TRBV7-3 and J is TRBJ2-5; maybe TRBD2 (7 bases). The CDR3 consists of 15 residues. Germline V gene data show CDR1 as SGHTA and CDR2 as FQGTGA. Trimming shortened V by 5 bases and J by 5 bases, and 18 bases separated the two germline ends. CDR3 in amino acids: CASSVGSRGGETQYF. The CDR3 DNA reads TGTGCCAGCAGCGTGGGCAGCAGGGGAGGGGAGACCCAGTACTTC.

This chain connects TRBV4-2 to TRBJ2-3; perhaps TRBD2 as D (6 bases). CDR1 and CDR2 (germline): LGHNA, YNFKEQ. The CDR3 contains 17 residues. Trimming removed 1 base at V and 2 bases at J, with 16 bases between. As DNA, the CDR3 is TGTGCCAGCAGCCAAGTAGGGGCGGGGAGAACCACAGATACGCAGTATTTT. Amino acids: CASSQVGAGRTTDTQYF.

The chain couples TRBV2 to TRBJ2-1; D remains unclear. Germline V gene sequence: CDR1 SNHLY, CDR2 FYNNEI. The CDR3 covers 13 residues. Trimming stripped 1 base from V and 4 bases from J, with 5 bases between. CDR3 in amino acids: CASSEEIYNEQFF. For the CDR3, the DNA is TGTGCCAGCAGTGAAGAGATTTACAATGAGCAGTTCTTC.

V is TRBV9 and J is TRBJ2-3; D is possibly TRBD1 (7 bases). The CDR3 is made up of 16 amino acids. Germline V gene data show CDR1 as SGDLS and CDR2 as YYNGEE. V was cut by 3 bases and J by 0 bases, with 14 bases left in between. Written as DNA, the CDR3 is TGTGCCAGCAGCGGCAAAGCAGGGGGGAGCACAGATACGCAGTATTTT. It codes for CASSGKAGGSTDTQYF.

The table lists this clone with a count of one. This rearrangement joins TRBV10-3 to TRBJ2-2; D possibly corresponds to TRBD1 (6 bases). Trimming stripped 1 base from V and 5 bases from J, with 14 bases between. CDR1 ENHRY and CDR2 SYGVKD come from the germline V gene. This CDR3 contains 16 residues. The CDR3 region has the DNA TGTGCCATCAGTGAGTTGGCAGGGGCCAATACCGGGGAGCTGTTTTTT. This gives the protein CAISELAGANTGELFF.

This chain joins TRBV29-1 and TRBJ1-5, with TRBD1 matching over 8 bases. This CDR3 region has 13 residues. Germline V gene lookup returns CDR1 SQVTM and CDR2 ANQGSEA. Unmatched junction bases numbered 5, after V lost 6 bases and J lost 4 bases. CDR3 DNA: TGCAGCGTGGGACAGGCGCAAAATCAGCCCCAGCATTTT. It specifies CSVGQAQNQPQHF.